The 7 T cell receptor beta chains below all came from one sample that was sequenced in a study of T cell responses to AZD1222 COVID-19 vaccine. The data were produced by immunoSEQ multiplex PCR, yet TCRdb's version contains in-frame clones alone and is incomplete. The table records about 130,000 clones, about 82% of them present only once. Sequenced material: peripheral blood, taken on day 0 of AZD1222 vaccination. The origin of the receptors is an adult in good health.

V usage is TRBV7-8 and J usage is TRBJ1-2; 7 nucleotides align to TRBD1. Looked up from germline, CDR1 is SGHVS and CDR2 is FQNEAQ. V was pared by 4 bases and J by 7 bases, with 6 bases of the junction left unmatched. The CDR3 is 13 residues long. DNA for the CDR3: TGTGCCAGCAGCTCGGGGGACAGAGGTGGCTACACCTTC. The encoded protein is CASSSGDRGGYTF.

This clone was recorded only once. This chain joins TRBV24-1 and TRBJ2-1; tentatively, D is TRBD1 (6 bases). This CDR3 spans 15 amino acids. V gave up 11 bases and J gave up 3 bases, with 19 bases separating them. The germline gives CDR1 KGHDR, CDR2 SFDVKD. CDR3 in DNA: TGTGCCATCGGGTCGGGGACAAATTACTACAATGAGCAGTTCTTC. Translating it yields CAIGSGTNYYNEQFF.

The rearrangement uses TRBV3-1 (or the pseudogene TRBV3-2) and TRBJ1-1; 8 bases align to TRBD1. Germline trimming cut 1 base from V and 4 bases from J; bases unmatched to any gene: 5. Germline assignment: CDR1 LGHDT and CDR2 YNNKEL (reference sequence). This CDR3 has 15 amino acids. CDR3 in amino acids: CASSQAAGGVTEAFF. CDR3 bases: TGTGCCAGCAGCCAAGCCGCAGGGGGCGTCACTGAAGCTTTCTTT.

This sequence joins TRBV6-5 and TRBJ1-2; D is uncertain. The V and J ends lost 2 bases and 7 bases respectively, with 11 bases between them. The CDR3 has 13 amino acids. CDR1 is MNHEY, CDR2 SVGAGI, per germline. CDR3 protein: CASSYVGFFGYTF. DNA for the CDR3: TGTGCCAGCAGTTACGTGGGTTTCTTTGGCTACACCTTC.

V is TRBV14 and J is TRBJ2-2, with D possibly called TRBD1 or TRBD2 (5 bases each). Germline CDR1 SGHDN, CDR2 FVKESK. V lost 0 bases and J lost 7, with 18 bases in between. This CDR3 is built from 17 residues. The CDR3, as DNA: TGTGCCAGCAGCCAAGATACCGGGATTCAAGGGGACGGGGAGCTGTTTTTT. Protein product: CASSQDTGIQGDGELFF.

The rearrangement joins TRBV9 to TRBJ2-7, with D hard to call. In germline, CDR1 is SGDLS, CDR2 YYNGEE. The V end was cut by 0 bases, the J end by 2 bases, with 6 bases between. The CDR3 runs 13 residues. CDR3 residues: CASSVGETYEQYF. CDR3 nucleotides: TGTGCCAGCAGCGTAGGTGAGACCTACGAGCAGTACTTC.

J is TRBJ1-4 and V is TRBV5-1; 7 nucleotides line up with TRBD1. The CDR3 sequence is 18 residues long. From germline, CDR1 is SGHRS and CDR2 YFSETQ. Germline trimming cut 1 base from V and 6 bases from J; bases unmatched to any gene: 15. The CDR3 loop reads CASSLTGAGSSQYEKLFF. The DNA of the CDR3 is TGCGCCAGCAGCTTGACAGGGGCTGGTAGCTCTCAATATGAAAAACTGTTTTTT. Supplemented by reference TRBV5-1 and TRBJ1-4, the full variable domain reads KAGVTQTPRYLIKTRGQQVTLSCSPISGHRSVSWYQQTPGQGLQFLFEYFSETQRNKGNFPGRFSGRQFSNSRSEMNVSTLELGDSALYLCASSLTGAGSSQYEKLFFGSGTQLSVL.